The 30 T cell receptor beta chains listed next were all sequenced from one sample in a study of T cell responses to AZD1222 COVID-19 vaccine. Assay: immunoSEQ multiplex PCR; the TCRdb copy retains only in-frame clones and omits some. The table shows around 99,000 clones, with about 89% occurring only once. Material: peripheral blood, obtained 28 days after the second AZD1222 dose. The receptors were sampled from an adult who received the AZD1222 COVID-19 vaccine.

The chain recombines TRBV28 with TRBJ2-3, with no clear D. Germline V gives CDR1 MDHEN, CDR2 SYDVKM. The CDR3 contains 16 residues. The germline V and J ends were trimmed by 4 bases and 0 bases, with 14 bases remaining between them. CDR3 sequence: CASSSQRTYSTDTQYF. The CDR3 DNA follows: TGTGCCAGCAGTTCACAACGGACGTATAGCACAGATACGCAGTATTTT.

The CDR3 nucleotides are TGTGCCAGCAGCCCCAACCGCCTAGCGGGAGATACGCAGTATTTT. It codes for CASSPNRLAGDTQYF. This chain links TRBV7-8 with TRBJ2-3; 8 nucleotides align to TRBD2. The V gene end was trimmed by 5 bases and the J gene end by 5 bases; junction bases not matched to a gene: 9. Germline assignment: CDR1 SGHVS and CDR2 FQNEAQ. The CDR3 loop spans 15 amino acids.

The chain recombines TRBV3-1 (or the pseudogene TRBV3-2) with TRBJ2-7, with D uncertain. Germline V CDR1 and CDR2: LGHDT, YNNKEL (reference sequence). The CDR3 runs to 13 residues. Trimming left V 4 bases short and J 6 bases short, with 13 bases between. DNA for the CDR3: TGTGCCAGCAGCCCCCAGGAGTGGGGCGAGCAGTACTTC. Protein sequence: CASSPQEWGEQYF.

The chain couples TRBV3-1 (or the pseudogene TRBV3-2) to TRBJ2-1; D is undetermined. The V end lost 5 bases, the J end lost 7 bases, and 9 bases lay between the germline ends. CDR1 is LGHDT and CDR2 is YNNKEL in the germline V gene (reference sequence). This CDR3 has 12 residues. The CDR3 DNA follows: TGTGCCAGCAGCTCGAGAGGAAATGAGCAGTTCTTC. Protein: CASSSRGNEQFF.

The gene calls are TRBV7-9 and TRBJ2-1; D not certain. Per germline, CDR1 SEHNR and CDR2 FQNEAQ (reference sequence). This CDR3 spans 15 amino acids. V was pared by 3 bases and J by 0 bases, with 9 bases between. Written as DNA, the CDR3 is TGTGCCAGCAGCTTGGACGGTAGCTCCTACAATGAGCAGTTCTTC. It translates to CASSLDGSSYNEQFF.

The V and J genes are TRBV10-3 and TRBJ2-7, with 11 bases matching TRBD2. Germline V gene sequence: CDR1 ENHRY, CDR2 SYGVKD. The CDR3 has 13 amino acids. The J segment lost 6 bases and the V segment lost 8 bases, leaving 6 bases of the junction unmatched. The CDR3 loop reads CAIGTSGSSEQYF. The DNA for the CDR3 is TGTGCCATCGGTACTAGCGGGAGTAGCGAGCAGTACTTC.

This chain links TRBV6-2 or TRBV6-3 with TRBJ2-2; 7 bases agree with TRBD1. This CDR3 is built from 13 residues. Losses at the gene ends were 6 bases for V and 7 bases for J; bases not matched to a gene: 5. Germline V gene lookup returns CDR1 MNHEY and CDR2 SVGEGT. As DNA, the CDR3 is TGTGCCAGCAGCAAGACAGGGAACGGGGAGCTGTTTTTT. This encodes CASSKTGNGELFF.

The CDR3 region has the DNA TGTGCCAGCAGCCCCGAGGGGTGGCTGACGAGATACGAGCAGTACTTC. As protein: CASSPEGWLTRYEQYF. This chain links TRBV11-2 with TRBJ2-7; either TRBD1 or TRBD2 may fit D (5 bases each). V was pared by 5 bases and J by 4 bases, with 21 bases between. Germline CDR1 SGHAT, CDR2 FQNNGV. The CDR3 runs 16 residues. The full variable domain, its missing parts supplied by reference TRBV11-2 and TRBJ2-7, is EAGVAQSPRYKIIEKRQSVAFWCNPISGHATLYWYQQILGQGPKLLIQFQNNGVVDDSQLPKDRFSAERLKGVDSTLKIQPAKLEDSAVYLCASSPEGWLTRYEQYFGPGTRLTVT.

The chain couples TRBV18 to TRBJ2-3, with D possibly TRBD2 on 5 matching bases. The V gene's germline CDR1 is KGHSH and CDR2 LQKENI. The CDR3 runs 14 residues. Trimming left V 3 bases short and J 0 bases short, with 7 bases between. CDR3 coding DNA: TGTGCCAGCTCACCTGGACTGAGCACAGATACGCAGTATTTT. It encodes CASSPGLSTDTQYF.

This sequence joins TRBV6-5 and TRBJ2-7, with D possibly TRBD1 on 6 matching bases. The germline V and J ends were trimmed by 8 bases and 6 bases, with 14 bases remaining between them. CDR1 and CDR2 (germline): MNHEY, SVGAGI. CDR3 length: 12 amino acids. The CDR3: CASQNRDLEQYF. CDR3 in DNA: TGTGCCAGCCAAAACAGGGATCTCGAGCAGTACTTC.

The chain combines TRBV5-6 with TRBJ2-1; TRBD2 might be the D (5 bases). Per the germline V gene, CDR1 is SGHDT and CDR2 is YYEEEE. This CDR3 spans 15 amino acids. V lost 0 bases, J lost 0 bases, and 7 bases lay in between. The DNA of the CDR3 is TGTGCCAGCAGCTTGGGGAGGAACTCCTACAATGAGCAGTTCTTC. Amino acids: CASSLGRNSYNEQFF. Based on the CDR3 plus reference TRBV5-6 and TRBJ2-1, the full variable domain is DAGVTQSPTHLIKTRGQQVTLRCSPKSGHDTVSWYQQALGQGPQFIFQYYEEEERQRGNFPDRFSGHQFPNYSSELNVNALLLGDSALYLCASSLGRNSYNEQFFGPGTRLTVL.

This chain uses TRBV6-5 with TRBJ1-1; 7 bases are shared with TRBD1. The CDR3 spans 12 residues. Germline V CDR1 and CDR2: MNHEY, SVGAGI. With 0 bases clipped from V and 9 bases from J, the junction kept 1 base outside the gene matches. DNA of the CDR3: TGTGCCAGCAGTTACTCGACAGGGCAAGCTTTCTTT. Its translation: CASSYSTGQAFF.

V gene TRBV19 combines with J gene TRBJ1-1, with 7 positions matching TRBD1. From germline, CDR1 is LNHDA and CDR2 SQIVND (reference sequence). The CDR3 is made up of 14 amino acids. Trimming at V came to 6 bases and at J to 1 base, leaving 5 bases not matched to a gene. CDR3 sequence (DNA): TGTGCCAGTAGCCCCGGGACAGCGAACACTGAAGCTTTCTTT. It is translated as CASSPGTANTEAFF. The full variable domain, rest sourced from reference TRBV19 and TRBJ1-1, is DGGITQSPKYLFRKEGQNVTLSCEQNLNHDAMYWYRQDPGQGLRLIYYSQIVNDFQKGDIAEGYSVSREKKESFPLTVTSAQKNPTAFYLCASSPGTANTEAFFGQGTRLTVV.

The chain is built from TRBV6-2 or TRBV6-3 and TRBJ2-7; no clear D. Trimming stripped 5 bases from V and 3 bases from J, with 14 bases between. Germline V gene data show CDR1 as MNHEY and CDR2 as SVGEGT. CDR3 length equals 14 residues. This CDR3 is CASSQWEELYEQYF. The CDR3 coding sequence is TGTGCCAGCAGTCAGTGGGAAGAACTCTACGAGCAGTACTTC.

V is TRBV7-9 and J is TRBJ2-1, with 8 positions matching TRBD1. The germline V gene has CDR1 SEHNR and CDR2 FQNEAQ (reference sequence). The CDR3 runs 17 residues. After removal of 7 bases from V and 3 bases from J, the junction contained 14 bases not matched to a gene. Written as DNA, the CDR3 is TGTGCCAGCACCAGGGATGGGAGACAGGGGAACTACAATGAGCAGTTCTTC. This encodes CASTRDGRQGNYNEQFF.

V is TRBV28 and J is TRBJ2-5, with D maybe TRBD1 (5 bases). The CDR3 has 13 amino acids. Germline loops: CDR1 MDHEN, CDR2 SYDVKM. Trimming stripped 6 bases from V and 0 bases from J, with 8 bases between. The CDR3 protein is CASRATDQETQYF. The CDR3 nucleotides read TGTGCCAGCAGGGCGACAGACCAAGAGACCCAGTACTTC. Full variable domain (missing parts from reference TRBV28 and TRBJ2-5): DVKVTQSSRYLVKRTGEKVFLECVQDMDHENMFWYRQDPGLGLRLIYFSYDVKMKEKGDIPEGYSVSREKKERFSLILESASTNQTSMYLCASRATDQETQYFGPGTRLLVL.

The V gene is TRBV19, the J gene TRBJ1-1, with D maybe TRBD1 (5 bases). Trimming removed 3 bases at V and 4 bases at J, with 12 bases between. The CDR3 loop spans 14 amino acids. Germline CDR1 and CDR2: LNHDA and SQIVND (reference sequence). CDR3 bases: TGTGCCAGTAGTATCGGGGGACTCCTCACTGAAGCTTTCTTT. It translates to CASSIGGLLTEAFF.

The V call is TRBV7-2, the J call TRBJ1-2; D unresolved. The CDR3 covers 14 residues. The V gene's germline CDR1 is SGHTA and CDR2 FQGNSA. The V end lost 5 bases, the J end lost 2 bases, and 12 bases lay between the germline ends. The CDR3 nucleotides are TGTGCCAGCAGCCTAATTCCGGACAACTATGGCTACACCTTC. Translated: CASSLIPDNYGYTF.

The chain couples TRBV28 to TRBJ1-2, with D possibly TRBD1 on 5 matching bases. The ends were cut back, 5 bases at V and 7 bases at J, with 14 bases in the middle. Germline V gene lookup returns CDR1 MDHEN and CDR2 SYDVKM. The CDR3 spans 13 residues. In DNA, the CDR3 is TGTGCCAGCAGTCTCCTGACAGCCTCTGGCTACACCTTC. Its translation is CASSLLTASGYTF.

The chain links TRBV11-2 to TRBJ1-1, with D possibly being TRBD1 (6 bases). Germline lookup yields CDR1 SGHAT and CDR2 FQNNGV. CDR3 length equals 13 residues. Trimming took 5 bases from V and 7 from J, leaving 14 bases between them. CDR3 loop: CASSRAGAGEAFF. As DNA, the CDR3 is TGTGCCAGCAGCCGGGCGGGGGCCGGTGAAGCTTTCTTT.

The chain couples TRBV18 to TRBJ1-2; no clear D gene. The CDR3 spans 14 residues. V was trimmed by 1 base and J by 2 bases, leaving 8 bases between them. CDR1 and CDR2 from the germline V gene are KGHSH and LQKENI. CDR3 region: CASSPQGGNYGYTF. CDR3 nucleotide sequence: TGTGCCAGCTCACCACAGGGCGGGAACTATGGCTACACCTTC.

V is TRBV10-3 and J is TRBJ1-1; 9 nucleotides agree with TRBD1. This CDR3 region has 15 residues. The germline CDR1 and CDR2 sequences are ENHRY and SYGVKD. Trimming at V came to 6 bases and at J to 6 bases, leaving 11 bases not matched to a gene. The DNA of the CDR3 is TGTGCCATCAGGGACTCCCGGGACAGGGCTGCTGAAGCTTTCTTT. Amino acids: CAIRDSRDRAAEAFF.

V is TRBV28 and J is TRBJ2-1, with 7 bases lining up with TRBD2. Germline values: CDR1 MDHEN, CDR2 SYDVKM. This CDR3 contains 12 residues. Germline trimming cut 5 bases from V and 9 bases from J; bases unmatched to any gene: 4. The CDR3 region is CASSLERGEQFF. The CDR3 DNA follows: TGTGCCAGCAGTCTGGAGCGGGGTGAGCAGTTCTTC.

V gene TRBV5-1 combines with J gene TRBJ1-4; a possible D gene is TRBD1 (6 bases). The CDR3 loop spans 15 amino acids. The germline V gene encodes CDR1 SGHRS and CDR2 YFSETQ. V lost 1 base, J lost 5 bases, and 12 bases lay in between. CDR3 in amino acids: CASSLQQGRNEKLFF. The CDR3 DNA is TGCGCCAGCAGCTTGCAACAGGGCAGAAATGAAAAACTGTTTTTT.

The genes are TRBV6-6 and TRBJ2-7, with TRBD2 as a possible D gene (6 bases). Trimming pared 6 bases from V and 2 bases from J, leaving 14 bases between. Germline V gives CDR1 MNHNY, CDR2 SVGAGI (reference sequence). This CDR3 comprises 14 residues. CDR3 in amino acids: CASSLAPSAYEQYF. The DNA for the CDR3 is TGTGCCAGCAGCCTAGCGCCCTCAGCCTACGAGCAGTACTTC.

V usage is TRBV30 and J usage is TRBJ2-7; D may be TRBD2 (5 bases). The germline V gene has CDR1 GTSNPN and CDR2 SVGIG (reference sequence). The CDR3 contains 14 residues. Trimming took off 2 bases at V and 2 bases at J, with 13 bases between the two ends. The chain's CDR3 is CAWSSRGSPYEQYF. The DNA for the CDR3 is TGTGCCTGGAGTTCTCGAGGGAGTCCCTACGAGCAGTACTTC.

J is TRBJ2-7 and V is TRBV5-6; 10 nucleotides line up with TRBD1. This CDR3 region has 15 residues. After removal of 5 bases from V and 6 bases from J, the junction contained 11 bases not matched to a gene. Germline CDR1 is SGHDT and CDR2 is YYEEEE. CDR3 DNA sequence: TGTGCCAGCAGTTTTGCCGGGACAGGGGCTGCCGAGCAGTACTTC. It encodes CASSFAGTGAAEQYF. Full variable domain (outside the CDR3, taken from reference TRBV5-6 and TRBJ2-7): DAGVTQSPTHLIKTRGQQVTLRCSPKSGHDTVSWYQQALGQGPQFIFQYYEEEERQRGNFPDRFSGHQFPNYSSELNVNALLLGDSALYLCASSFAGTGAAEQYFGPGTRLTVT.

This clone was detected once. CDR3 sequence: CASRSDLGFYNSPLHF. CDR3 coding DNA: TGTGCCAGCAGGTCCGACCTCGGGTTCTATAATTCACCCCTCCACTTT. This sequence joins TRBV27 and TRBJ1-6; D gene ambiguous. V lost 6 bases to trimming and J lost 3 bases, with 15 bases between them. Germline V CDR1 and CDR2: MNHEY, SMNVEV (reference sequence). The CDR3 loop spans 16 amino acids.

The chain is built from TRBV27 and TRBJ2-3; no clear D gene. Between the trimmed V and J ends, which lost 0 bases and 3 bases, there was a span of 19 bases. This CDR3 is built from 18 residues. Germline V gene lookup returns CDR1 MNHEY and CDR2 SMNVEV (reference sequence). The CDR3 here is CASSLSPGRLGGTDTQYF. In DNA form, the CDR3 reads TGTGCCAGCAGTTTATCCCCGGGCAGGCTAGGTGGAACAGATACGCAGTATTTT.

The V call is TRBV5-4, the J call TRBJ1-6, with D maybe TRBD1 (6 bases). Germline assignment: CDR1 SGHNT and CDR2 YYREEE (reference sequence). The germline V and J ends were trimmed by 0 bases and 11 bases, with 15 bases remaining between them. The CDR3 spans 15 residues. For the CDR3, the DNA is TGTGCCAGCAGCTTGGAGGGCAGGGGATACGCACCCCTCCACTTT. Protein sequence: CASSLEGRGYAPLHF.